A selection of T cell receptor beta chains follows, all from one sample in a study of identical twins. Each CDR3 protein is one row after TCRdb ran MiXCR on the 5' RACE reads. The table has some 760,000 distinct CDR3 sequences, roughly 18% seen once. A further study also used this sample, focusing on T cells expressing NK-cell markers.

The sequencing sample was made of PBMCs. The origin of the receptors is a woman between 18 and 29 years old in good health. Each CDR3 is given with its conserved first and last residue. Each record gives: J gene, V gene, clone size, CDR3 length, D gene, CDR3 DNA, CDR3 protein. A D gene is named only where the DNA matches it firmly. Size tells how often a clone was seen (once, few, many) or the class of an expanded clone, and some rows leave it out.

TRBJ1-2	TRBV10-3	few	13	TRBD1	TGTGCCATCAGCCGACAGGGGACCTATGGCTACACCTTC	CAISRQGTYGYTF
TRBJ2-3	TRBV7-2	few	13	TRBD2	TGTGCCAGCAGCACGCTAGCGGGAGAGGCGCAGTATTTT	CASSTLAGEAQYF
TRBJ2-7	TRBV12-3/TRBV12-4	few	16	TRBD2	TGTGCCAGCAGTTTATGGGGTAGCGGGAGTAGCAACGAGCAGTACTTC	CASSLWGSGSSNEQYF
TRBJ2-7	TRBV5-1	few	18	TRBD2	TGCGCCAGCAGCTTGTTTCCCTCAAGCGGGAGGGCCCACTACGAGCAGTACTTC	CASSLFPSSGRAHYEQYF
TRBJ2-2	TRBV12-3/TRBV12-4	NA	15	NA	TGTGCCAGCACTCGGACCCCGGGATCCACCGGGGAGCTGTTTTTT	CASTRTPGSTGELFF
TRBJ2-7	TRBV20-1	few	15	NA	TGCAGTGCTAGTTGGGGCAGGGGAAGCTCCTACGAGCAGTACTTC	CSASWGRGSSYEQYF
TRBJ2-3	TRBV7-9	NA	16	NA	TGTGCCAGCAGCTTAGCGCTGGCCACGGGAACAGATACGCAGTATTTT	CASSLALATGTDTQYF
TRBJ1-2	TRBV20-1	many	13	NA	TGCAGTGCTAGAAATTCACCGAGCTATGGCTACACCTTC	CSARNSPSYGYTF
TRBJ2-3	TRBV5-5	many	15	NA	TGTGCCAGCAGCTTGGCCGAGGGAGTCACAGATACGCAGTATTTT	CASSLAEGVTDTQYF
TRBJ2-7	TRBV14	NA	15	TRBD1	TGTGCCAGCAGCTTAACCGGGACAGTCCCCTACGAGCAGTACTTC	CASSLTGTVPYEQYF
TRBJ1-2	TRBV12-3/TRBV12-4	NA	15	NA	TGTGCCAGCACCCCCCGAAACCACGGCAACTATGGCTACACCTTC	CASTPRNHGNYGYTF
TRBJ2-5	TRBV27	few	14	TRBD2	TGTGCCAGCAGGCTAGCGGGGAGGGACTGGACCCAGTACTTC	CASRLAGRDWTQYF
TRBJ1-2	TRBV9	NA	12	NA	TGTGCCAGCAGCACAAGAGGGTATGGCTACACCTTC	CASSTRGYGYTF
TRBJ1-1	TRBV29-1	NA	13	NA	TGCAGCGTTGAGTATACAGTGAACACTGAAGCTTTCTTT	CSVEYTVNTEAFF
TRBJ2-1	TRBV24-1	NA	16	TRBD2	TGTGCCACCAGTGATCGTCTAGCGGGGGGAAAAAATGAGCAGTTCTTC	CATSDRLAGGKNEQFF
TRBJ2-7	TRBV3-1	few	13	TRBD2	TGTGCCAGCAGCCCCACTCGGGGGGAGTACGAGTACTTC	CASSPTRGEYEYF
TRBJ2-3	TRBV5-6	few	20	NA	TGTGCCAGCAGCTTCGGGGCCTCTAGCAGCCATTTCCCTTCCACAGATACGCAGTATTTT	CASSFGASSSHFPSTDTQYF
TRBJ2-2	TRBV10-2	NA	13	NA	TGCGCCAGCCGACGGCCGTACACCGGGGAGCTGTTTTTT	CASRRPYTGELFF
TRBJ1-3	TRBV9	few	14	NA	TGTGCCAGCAGCGTCGGGGTGACAGGAAACACCATATATTTT	CASSVGVTGNTIYF
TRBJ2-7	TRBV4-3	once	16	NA	TGCGCCAGCAGCCAAGATATCGGAGACAGTGCCTACGAGCAGTACTTC	CASSQDIGDSAYEQYF
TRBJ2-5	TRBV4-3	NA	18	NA	TGCGCCAGCAGCCAAGAAGTTTGGGGGACCAAAGGAGAGGAGACCCAGTACTTC	CASSQEVWGTKGEETQYF
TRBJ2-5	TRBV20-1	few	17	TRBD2	TGCAGTGCTCGCCGTCACTATAGCGGGAGGGCGTGGTCGGCCCAGTACTTC	CSARRHYSGRAWSAQYF